This entry lists 32 T cell receptor beta chains sequenced from one sample in a study of radiotherapy plus CTLA-4 blockade in lung cancer. Libraries were prepared by immunoSEQ multiplex PCR; TCRdb keeps only in-frame clonotypes and omits some of them. The sample consists of more than 75,000 clones, roughly 79% of them appearing once. This specimen was peripheral blood, taken from a patient treated with radiotherapy plus ipilimumab. The receptor source for this set is a human donor with non-small cell lung cancer who had a partial response to radiotherapy plus ipilimumab. Some clones in this sample may be carry-over from other donors' samples.

This chain links TRBV29-1 with TRBJ2-7; 7 nucleotides agree with TRBD1. Germline CDR1 is SQVTM and CDR2 is ANQGSEA. This CDR3 is built from 14 residues. V dropped 6 bases and J dropped 1; count of bases not matched to a gene: 9. Written as DNA, the CDR3 is TGCAGCGTGCTCCGGGACAGCCTTTCCTACGAGCAGTACTTC. Translating it yields CSVLRDSLSYEQYF.

CDR3 DNA sequence: TGTGCCAGCAGCTTCTTGGGGGGTTCGACAGAGACCCAGTACTTC. Amino acids: CASSFLGGSTETQYF. This sequence joins TRBV7-7 and TRBJ2-5, with D perhaps TRBD2 (6 bases). This CDR3 is built from 15 residues. Germline CDR1 reads SSHAT; CDR2 reads FNYEAQ (reference sequence). Trimming took 3 bases from V and 4 from J, leaving 15 bases between them.

This clone was seen a handful of times. J is TRBJ1-2 and V is TRBV6-1; D is uncertain. V was shortened by 6 bases and J by 4 bases, with 12 bases between the two germline ends. Germline loops: CDR1 MNHNS, CDR2 SASEGT. This CDR3 is 13 amino acids long. The CDR3 sequence is CASSQERVYGYTF. The CDR3 region has the DNA TGTGCCAGCAGCCAAGAGCGAGTCTATGGCTACACCTTC.

The table lists this clone with a few counts. The chain links TRBV7-8 to TRBJ1-5; D is ambiguous. The V and J ends lost 1 base and 0 bases respectively, with 4 bases between them. The CDR3 loop spans 14 amino acids. The germline V gene encodes CDR1 SGHVS and CDR2 FQNEAQ. The CDR3 nucleotides are TGTGCCAGCAGCTTAGATTATAGCAATCAGCCCCAGCATTTT. Translation gives CASSLDYSNQPQHF.

The genes are TRBV7-2 and TRBJ1-3; D is unclear. The V end lost 1 base, the J end lost 0 bases, and 10 bases lay between the germline ends. Germline CDR1 is SGHTA and CDR2 is FQGNSA. CDR3 length: 16 residues. The CDR3 loop reads CASSLGGYGSGNTIYF. In nucleotides, the CDR3 is TGTGCCAGCAGCTTAGGCGGCTACGGCTCTGGAAACACCATATATTTT.

This clone has only a few counts. The chain links TRBV6-6 to TRBJ1-1; 7 positions agree with TRBD1. Germline-derived CDR1 and CDR2 are MNHNY and SVGAGI (reference sequence). The CDR3 extends over 15 amino acids. The V gene end was trimmed by 10 bases and the J gene end by 3 bases; junction bases not matched to a gene: 14. The CDR3 DNA sequence: TGTGCCATAGGGGAAGGGGGCGTGCTGGACACTGAAGCTTTCTTT. As protein: CAIGEGGVLDTEAFF.

This clone was seen many times. The chain recombines TRBV2 with TRBJ1-1, with 8 positions matching TRBD1. V gave up 4 bases and J gave up 11 bases; unmatched junction bases: 12. CDR1 and CDR2 (germline): SNHLY, FYNNEI. The CDR3 sequence is 14 residues long. For the CDR3, the DNA is TGTGCCAGCAGTGTACAAACAGGGGGACTGTGGGCTTTCTTT. It encodes CASSVQTGGLWAFF.

This clone has a handful of counts. The chain recombines TRBV5-6 with TRBJ2-4, with D maybe TRBD2 (5 bases). The V gene's germline CDR1 is SGHDT and CDR2 YYEEEE. V was shortened by 2 bases and J by 2 bases, with 11 bases between the two germline ends. This CDR3 contains 15 residues. For the CDR3, the DNA is TGTGCCAGCAGCTTCCTACTAGATTCCAAAAACATTCAGTACTTC. It specifies CASSFLLDSKNIQYF.

V usage is TRBV19 and J usage is TRBJ1-5; maybe TRBD1 (5 bases). The germline V and J ends were trimmed by 7 bases and 2 bases, with 18 bases remaining between them. The length of the CDR3 is 16 residues. Germline assignment: CDR1 LNHDA and CDR2 SQIVND (reference sequence). CDR3 coding DNA: TGTGCCAGTACCCAGGGTTCCTACTATGGCAATCAGCCCCAGCATTTT. Its protein is CASTQGSYYGNQPQHF.

This clone came up once. V gene TRBV5-6 combines with J gene TRBJ1-2; 7 bases match TRBD1. Germline lookup yields CDR1 SGHDT and CDR2 YYEEEE. The CDR3 consists of 13 residues. V shed 3 bases and J 8 bases; nucleotides not matched to a gene: 7. The CDR3 DNA is TGTGCCAGCAGCTCAGACAGGGTAGGGGGCTACACCTTC. Encoded protein: CASSSDRVGGYTF.

This chain joins TRBV18 and TRBJ2-1; TRBD2 matches 10 bases. This CDR3 is 15 amino acids long. Germline-derived CDR1 and CDR2 are KGHSH and LQKENI. V dropped 6 bases and J dropped 6; count of bases not matched to a gene: 8. The DNA for the CDR3 is TGTGCCAGCTCGTCAAGCGGGGGGGGTCGCAATGAGCAGTTCTTC. Residues: CASSSSGGGRNEQFF.

The V call is TRBV19, the J call TRBJ1-2, with D unresolved. In germline, CDR1 is LNHDA, CDR2 SQIVND (reference sequence). The CDR3 is 14 residues long. Trimming stripped 5 bases from V and 4 bases from J, with 14 bases between. The CDR3 sequence is CASSDGVPVYGYTF. The CDR3 nucleotides are TGTGCCAGTAGTGACGGAGTACCTGTCTATGGCTACACCTTC.

The genes are TRBV4-3 and TRBJ1-6; D is unclear. This CDR3 has 18 amino acids. Deletions cut 3 bases from V and 10 bases from J, with 25 bases between. Germline assignment: CDR1 LGHNA and CDR2 YSLEER. The CDR3 is CASSQAAQRRWVGSPLHF. CDR3 in DNA: TGCGCCAGCAGCCAGGCGGCCCAAAGGCGCTGGGTAGGATCACCCCTCCACTTT.

The chain employs TRBV27 and TRBJ2-2, with 8 bases aligning to TRBD2. Trimming cost V 2 bases and J 4 bases; bases outside gene matches: 6. Germline CDR1 and CDR2: MNHEY and SMNVEV (reference sequence). The CDR3 length is 16 residues. The CDR3 spells CASSLITSGCTGELFF. CDR3 sequence (DNA): TGTGCCAGCAGTTTAATAACTAGCGGATGCACCGGGGAGCTGTTTTTT.

V usage is TRBV7-8 and J usage is TRBJ1-2; a weak D match, TRBD1 (6 bases). The CDR3 spans 14 residues. V dropped 8 bases and J dropped 4 bases, with 17 bases sitting between them. Looked up from germline, CDR1 is SGHVS and CDR2 is FQNEAQ. Here the CDR3 DNA reads TGTGCCAGCCAGGGGCTTGGGGGCGCCTATGGCTACACCTTC. Translating gives CASQGLGGAYGYTF.

The genes are TRBV18 and TRBJ2-7, with 7 bases identical to TRBD2. V shed 3 bases and J 5 bases; nucleotides not matched to a gene: 13. This CDR3 has 16 amino acids. Germline V CDR1 and CDR2: KGHSH, LQKENI. CDR3 in DNA: TGTGCCAGCTCACCGCCAGTCGGTGCGGGAGAAGACGAGCAGTACTTC. Encoded protein: CASSPPVGAGEDEQYF. The entire variable domain, with the rest obtained from reference TRBV18 and TRBJ2-7, is as follows: NAGVMQNPRHLVRRRGQEARLRCSPMKGHSHVYWYRQLPEEGLKFMVYLQKENIIDESGMPKERFSAEFPKEGPSILRIQQVVRGDSAAYFCASSPPVGAGEDEQYFGPGTRLTVT.

The chain recombines TRBV6-6 with TRBJ2-7, with D maybe TRBD1 (6 bases). V was cut by 5 bases and J by 3 bases, with 8 bases left in between. The CDR3 sequence is 12 residues long. Germline loops: CDR1 MNHNY, CDR2 SVGAGI (reference sequence). This CDR3 is CASSGDNYEQYF. The DNA for the CDR3 is TGTGCCAGCAGTGGGGACAACTACGAGCAGTACTTC.

The sample holds a few counts of this clone. This rearrangement joins TRBV6-1 to TRBJ1-2, with 9 nucleotides matching TRBD1. This CDR3 spans 15 amino acids. J was trimmed by 0 bases and V by 8 bases; bases with no gene match: 7. Germline V gene lookup returns CDR1 MNHNS and CDR2 SASEGT. The CDR3 loop reads CASEKGQGANYGYTF. As DNA, the CDR3 is TGTGCCAGCGAAAAGGGACAGGGAGCTAACTATGGCTACACCTTC.

The V and J genes are TRBV11-1 and TRBJ1-2, with 7 bases identical to TRBD1. CDR3 length: 13 amino acids. Germline V gene sequence: CDR1 SGHAT, CDR2 FQDESV (reference sequence). V shed 5 bases, J shed 5 bases, and the junction held 5 bases outside the gene matches. This CDR3 reads CASSETGFYGYTF. The CDR3 region has the DNA TGTGCCAGCAGCGAGACAGGGTTTTATGGCTACACCTTC.

The chain uses TRBV4-1 and TRBJ1-4, with 10 bases fitting TRBD1. Unmatched junction bases numbered 4, after V lost 1 base and J lost 8 bases. The CDR3 consists of 15 residues. Germline V gives CDR1 MGHRA, CDR2 YSYEKL. CDR3 loop: CASSQGTGGREKLFF. In DNA form, the CDR3 reads TGCGCCAGCAGCCAAGGGACAGGGGGGAGGGAAAAACTGTTTTTT.

The chain employs TRBV5-5 and TRBJ2-7, with 10 bases fitting TRBD1. Germline trimming cut 4 bases from V and 3 bases from J; bases unmatched to any gene: 4. This CDR3 has 14 amino acids. Per germline, CDR1 SGHKS and CDR2 YYEKEE (reference sequence). Written as DNA, the CDR3 is TGTGCCAGCAGCCTACGGGACAGGGGCTACGAGCAGTACTTC. It encodes CASSLRDRGYEQYF.

V gene TRBV29-1 combines with J gene TRBJ1-1; D call uncertain. The CDR3 sequence is 15 residues long. Germline loops: CDR1 SQVTM, CDR2 ANQGSEA. V gave up 8 bases and J gave up 7 bases, with 26 bases separating them. The CDR3 reads CSTLSVMGPGSEAFF. The CDR3, as DNA: TGCAGCACCCTGAGCGTAATGGGCCCGGGGAGTGAAGCTTTCTTT.

This clone was counted between two and nine times. The chain carries TRBV13 and TRBJ2-3; a possible D gene is TRBD2 (5 bases). Trimming stripped 4 bases from V and 0 bases from J, with 11 bases between. The CDR3 sequence is 15 residues long. Germline-derived CDR1 and CDR2 are PRHDT and FYEKMQ (reference sequence). CDR3 sequence: CASSSERYSTDTQYF. In DNA, the CDR3 is TGTGCCAGCAGCTCCGAGCGGTATAGCACAGATACGCAGTATTTT.

This clone has only a few counts. Here the CDR3 reads CASHEDNEQFF. In DNA, the CDR3 is TGTGCCAGCCACGAGGACAATGAGCAGTTCTTC. The J gene is TRBJ2-1, the V gene TRBV6-1; no reliable D call. The CDR3 contains 11 residues. Looked up from germline, CDR1 is MNHNS and CDR2 is SASEGT. V was shortened by 8 bases and J by 5 bases, with 7 bases between the two germline ends.

V is TRBV7-8 and J is TRBJ1-4, with D uncertain. Trimming shortened V by 1 base and J by 4 bases, and 10 bases separated the two germline ends. CDR3 length: 15 amino acids. Germline assignment: CDR1 SGHVS and CDR2 FQNEAQ. For the CDR3, the DNA is TGTGCCAGCAGCTTAGTTGGGAGTTTTAATGAAAAACTGTTTTTT. This gives the protein CASSLVGSFNEKLFF.

This clone was seen more than once but under ten times. This sequence joins TRBV6-1 and TRBJ1-2, with D maybe TRBD1 (6 bases). Trimming cost V 2 bases and J 0 bases, with 13 bases left between them. The CDR3 is made up of 16 amino acids. Germline V gene sequence: CDR1 MNHNS, CDR2 SASEGT. CDR3: CASSEPGDVANYGYTF. The CDR3 nucleotides read TGTGCCAGCAGTGAACCAGGGGACGTTGCTAACTATGGCTACACCTTC.

The chain is built from TRBV11-3 and TRBJ2-3; no clear D gene. This CDR3 has 12 residues. Germline lookup yields CDR1 SGHNT and CDR2 YENEEA. V lost 5 bases and J 4 bases, leaving 7 bases between the germline ends. The CDR3 region has the DNA TGTGCCAGCAGCCCGAGTGCAGATACGCAGTATTTT. This sequence encodes CASSPSADTQYF.

The CDR3 reads CSAIRDSEAFF. CDR3 DNA sequence: TGCAGTGCGATCCGGGACAGTGAAGCTTTCTTT. The chain is built from TRBV20-1 and TRBJ1-1; 7 bases agree with TRBD1. The CDR3 is 11 amino acids. Per germline, CDR1 DFQATT and CDR2 SNEGSKA (reference sequence). The junction had 5 bases not matched to a gene; V was cut back by 6 bases and J by 7 bases.

The J gene is TRBJ2-1, the V gene TRBV7-2; 8 nucleotides match TRBD1. V was pared by 0 bases and J by 8 bases, with 6 bases of the junction left unmatched. This CDR3 is built from 15 residues. Germline CDR1 reads SGHTA; CDR2 reads FQGNSA. The CDR3 DNA sequence: TGTGCCAGCAGCTTAGCAACGGCAGGGGGCTATGAGCAGTTCTTC. This encodes CASSLATAGGYEQFF. The whole variable domain, remainder taken from reference TRBV7-2 and TRBJ2-1, is GAGVSQSPSNKVTEKGKDVELRCDPISGHTALYWYRQSLGQGLEFLIYFQGNSAPDKSGLPSDRFSAERTGGSVSTLTIQRTQQEDSAVYLCASSLATAGGYEQFFGPGTRLTVL.

This clone came up once. The V call is TRBV7-9, the J call TRBJ2-5; 15 nucleotides match TRBD2. The J segment lost 4 bases and the V segment lost 4 bases, leaving 10 bases of the junction unmatched. From germline, CDR1 is SEHNR and CDR2 FQNEAQ (reference sequence). This CDR3 contains 18 residues. The CDR3, as DNA: TGTGCCAGCAGCTCTGGACTAGCGGGAGGGGTGTCCCCAGAGACCCAGTACTTC. Translation gives CASSSGLAGGVSPETQYF.

This chain connects TRBV5-1 to TRBJ1-6; tentatively, D is TRBD1 (5 bases). The CDR3 runs 16 residues. The germline V gene encodes CDR1 SGHRS and CDR2 YFSETQ. The V end was cut by 4 bases, the J end by 10 bases, with 21 bases between. The CDR3 is CASSPTSRGNSSPLHF. DNA for the CDR3: TGCGCCAGCAGCCCTACCTCTCGGGGGAATTCCTCACCCCTCCACTTT.

About this clone: The conserved closing phenylalanine or tryptophan is absent in this CDR3, likely reflecting a read error. The gene calls are TRBV19 and TRBJ1-5, with D tentatively TRBD1 (6 bases). Germline V gene sequence: CDR1 LNHDA, CDR2 SQIVND (reference sequence). The CDR3 totals 17 residues. V lost 7 bases and J lost 0, with 19 bases in between. CDR3 DNA: TGTGCCAGTACCCCACCTGGGGGCAGTCTTAGCAATCAGCCCCAGCATCTT. Translated: CASTPPGGSLSNQPQHL.